This T cell receptor beta chain was identified in a study of monozygotic twins with inflammatory bowel disease. Germline lookup yields CDR1 SGHRS and CDR2 YFSETQ. The length of the CDR3 is 17 residues. One entry per CDR3 protein, without DNA, is what TCRdb gives after re-calling the 5' RACE reads. This sample's clone table lists over 150,000 distinct CDR3 sequences. The TCR comes from a human donor with ulcerative colitis or Crohn's disease, or a healthy co-twin of an affected twin (not recorded which). The sample consisted of blood. This chain joins TRBV5-1 and TRBJ1-1; TCRdb lists TRBD1, though no DNA is available to test this call. This CDR3 reads CASSLAAGDSSNTEAFF.